A selection of T cell receptor beta chains follows, all from one sample in a study of CD8 T cells in Susac syndrome. MiXCR was run by TCRdb on the immunoSEQ multiplex PCR reads, yielding one entry per CDR3 protein. The sample has tens of thousands of distinct CDR3 sequences, 85% to 95% seen once. What was sequenced was CD8+ T cells from PBMCs. The source is a human donor in good health. Each CDR3 is given with its conserved first and last residue. The D gene is left open where the match is weak. Size tells how often a clone was seen (once, few, many) or the class of an expanded clone, and some rows leave it out.

d_gene,v_gene,j_gene,abundance,CDR3aa,CDR3nt
NA,TRBV5-5,TRBJ1-2,NA,CASSPPRQGGYTF,TGTGCCAGCAGCCCCCCGAGGCAAGGGGGCTACACCTTC
NA,TRBV4-1,TRBJ1-1,NA,CASSQVGQLNTEAFF,TGCGCCAGCAGCCAAGTCGGGCAGTTGAACACTGAAGCTTTCTTT
NA,TRBV30,TRBJ2-6,NA,CAWSRRSPGANVLTF,TGTGCCTGGAGTAGGAGGAGTCCTGGGGCCAACGTCCTGACTTTC
TRBD1,TRBV2,TRBJ1-2,NA,CASSVGQGADGYTF,TGTGCCAGCAGTGTGGGACAGGGAGCGGATGGCTACACCTTC
TRBD1,TRBV5-1,TRBJ2-7,NA,CASSSYPGQGQPYEQYF,TGCGCCAGCAGCTCCTACCCCGGACAGGGGCAACCCTACGAGCAGTACTTC
TRBD1,TRBV19,TRBJ2-1,NA,CASSIVAGGVEQFF,TGTGCCAGTAGTATAGTCGCAGGGGGCGTTGAGCAGTTCTTC
NA,TRBV10-3,TRBJ2-1,NA,CAISEGSYNEQFF,TGTGCCATCAGTGAAGGCAGCTACAATGAGCAGTTCTTC
NA,TRBV27,TRBJ1-2,NA,CASSPSETANYGYTF,TGTGCCAGCAGTCCGTCAGAGACAGCTAACTATGGCTACACCTTC
NA,TRBV6-5,TRBJ2-2,NA,CASSGQVLGPGELFF,TGTGCCAGCAGTGGTCAGGTGTTGGGGCCCGGGGAGCTGTTTTTT
NA,TRBV7-2,TRBJ1-1,NA,CASSYLSLDNTEAFF,TGTGCCAGCAGCTATCTAAGTTTGGACAACACTGAAGCTTTCTTT
NA,TRBV3-1,TRBJ1-1,NA,CASSPRENTEAFF,TGTGCCAGCAGCCCCCGGGAGAACACTGAAGCTTTCTTT
TRBD1,TRBV27,TRBJ1-1,NA,CASSLTGGKNTEAFF,TGTGCCAGCAGTTTAACAGGGGGGAAGAACACTGAAGCTTTCTTT
NA,TRBV5-1,TRBJ2-1,NA,CASRSGYNEQFF,TGCGCCAGCAGGTCCGGGTACAATGAGCAGTTCTTC
NA,TRBV5-1,TRBJ1-1,NA,CASSLGGATEAFF,TGCGCCAGCAGCTTGGGGGGGGCCACTGAAGCTTTCTTT
TRBD2,TRBV7-9,TRBJ2-5,NA,CASSLRLSGGASETQYF,TGTGCCAGCAGCCTTAGACTTAGCGGGGGGGCCTCAGAGACCCAGTACTTC
NA,TRBV12-5,TRBJ1-2,NA,CASGFYPPTGLKYYGYTF,TGTGCTAGTGGTTTTTACCCGCCAACAGGGCTTAAATACTATGGCTACACCTTC
NA,TRBV5-5,TRBJ2-7,NA,CASSFTYYEQYF,TGTGCCAGCAGCTTTACTTACTACGAGCAGTACTTC
NA,TRBV7-9,TRBJ2-1,NA,CASSPPLEGLISYNEQFF,TGTGCCAGCAGCCCGCCCCTCGAGGGTTTGATCTCCTACAATGAGCAGTTCTTC
TRBD1,TRBV28,TRBJ2-5,NA,CASFGDRQETQYF,TGTGCCAGCTTCGGGGACAGACAAGAGACCCAGTACTTC
NA,TRBV19,TRBJ2-1,NA,CASSPAGTAYEQFF,TGTGCCAGTAGTCCAGCCGGGACTGCATATGAGCAGTTCTTC
NA,TRBV7-9,TRBJ2-1,NA,CASSLTEGYNEQFF,TGTGCCAGCAGCTTAACAGAGGGTTACAATGAGCAGTTCTTC
NA,TRBV24-1,TRBJ2-3,once,CATSDRITDTQYF,TGTGCCACCAGTGATCGGATCACAGATACGCAGTATTTT
NA,TRBV19,TRBJ2-2,NA,CASGTERNTGELFF,TGTGCCAGTGGGACGGAAAGGAACACCGGGGAGCTGTTTTTT
NA,TRBV2,TRBJ1-2,NA,CASSEVGSYGYTF,TGTGCCAGCAGTGAAGTAGGCTCTTATGGCTACACCTTC
NA,TRBV29-1,TRBJ2-7,few,CSVVQGSYEQYF,TGCAGCGTTGTTCAGGGCTCCTACGAGCAGTACTTC
NA,TRBV27,TRBJ1-1,once,CASSFLGAGTEAFF,TGTGCCAGCAGTTTCTTGGGGGCAGGCACTGAAGCTTTCTTT
NA,TRBV27,TRBJ1-1,few,CASSLSTNTEAFF,TGTGCCAGCAGTTTGTCCACGAACACTGAAGCTTTCTTT
TRBD1,TRBV28,TRBJ2-2,NA,CASSLRTGTGELFF,TGTGCCAGCAGTCTTCGGACAGGCACCGGGGAGCTGTTTTTT
TRBD2,TRBV6-1,TRBJ2-3,few,CASSELAGGPDTQYF,TGTGCCAGCAGTGAACTAGCGGGGGGGCCAGATACGCAGTATTTT
TRBD2,TRBV6-2/TRBV6-3,TRBJ2-1,NA,CASSYSASGGRTDEQFF,TGTGCCAGCAGTTACTCGGCTAGCGGGGGCCGTACGGATGAGCAGTTCTTC
TRBD2,TRBV15,TRBJ2-5,NA,CATSGLAGDNQYQETQYF,TGTGCCACCAGCGGTCTAGCGGGGGACAACCAGTACCAAGAGACCCAGTACTTC
NA,TRBV28,TRBJ1-6,NA,CASHLSGNSPLHF,TGTGCCAGCCACCTGTCTGGCAATTCACCCCTCCACTTT
NA,TRBV5-6,TRBJ2-3,NA,CASSLSPGSATPRYTDTQYF,TGTGCCAGCAGCTTGTCTCCGGGGTCCGCGACGCCCCGATACACAGATACGCAGTATTTT
NA,TRBV4-1,TRBJ2-1,NA,CASSHDWADEQFF,TGCGCCAGCAGCCACGATTGGGCGGATGAGCAGTTCTTC
NA,TRBV19,TRBJ1-5,NA,CASSNRDSNQPQHF,TGTGCCAGTAGTAACAGAGATAGCAATCAGCCCCAGCATTTT
NA,TRBV4-1,TRBJ1-5,NA,CASSQDPGHLNQPQHF,TGCGCCAGCAGCCAAGATCCAGGACACCTCAATCAGCCCCAGCATTTT
NA,TRBV3-1,TRBJ2-3,few,CASSQESEDTQYF,TGTGCCAGCAGCCAAGAGTCCGAAGATACGCAGTATTTT
NA,TRBV4-3,TRBJ1-2,NA,CASSQAPEDYGYTF,TGCGCCAGCAGCCAAGCCCCGGAAGACTATGGCTACACCTTC
TRBD1,TRBV29-1,TRBJ1-1,NA,CSVVPTGLNTEAFF,TGCAGCGTTGTCCCGACAGGGCTGAACACTGAAGCTTTCTTT
TRBD1,TRBV27,TRBJ2-1,NA,CATSTGGNEQFF,TGTGCCACTTCCACAGGGGGCAATGAGCAGTTCTTC
NA,TRBV4-1,TRBJ2-7,NA,CASSVRDTAYEQYF,TGCGCCAGCAGCGTCCGGGACACAGCCTACGAGCAGTACTTC
NA,TRBV5-1,TRBJ1-6,once,CASSLGPSTVRHYNSPLHF,TGCGCCAGCAGCTTGGGGCCCTCGACAGTCAGACATTATAATTCACCCCTCCACTTT
NA,TRBV20-1,TRBJ2-5,NA,CSARASSGNRETQYF,TGCAGTGCTAGAGCATCAAGTGGTAATCGTGAGACCCAGTACTTC
NA,TRBV29-1,TRBJ1-4,once,CSVEDPGDSNEKLFF,TGCAGCGTTGAAGATCCTGGGGATTCTAATGAAAAACTGTTTTTT
NA,TRBV20-1,TRBJ1-1,NA,CSARGVSDTEAFF,TGCAGTGCCAGAGGGGTGAGTGACACTGAAGCTTTCTTT
NA,TRBV7-9,TRBJ2-7,NA,CASTGAGWSEQYF,TGTGCCAGCACCGGGGCGGGGTGGAGCGAGCAGTACTTC
TRBD1,TRBV2,TRBJ2-5,NA,CASSLTGSQETQYF,TGTGCCAGCAGCCTGACAGGGAGCCAAGAGACCCAGTACTTC
NA,TRBV4-3,TRBJ2-3,NA,CASSQDSSTDTQYF,TGCGCCAGCAGCCAAGATTCGAGCACAGATACGCAGTATTTT
TRBD2,TRBV18,TRBJ2-1,once,CASSSGLARTYNEQFF,TGTGCCAGCTCATCCGGACTAGCTAGAACCTACAATGAGCAGTTCTTC
NA,TRBV20-1,TRBJ2-3,once,CSASEDPTDTQYF,TGCAGTGCTAGTGAGGACCCCACAGATACGCAGTATTTT
NA,TRBV3-1,TRBJ1-5,NA,CASSQEWAGTGQPQHF,TGTGCCAGCAGCCAAGAATGGGCGGGAACTGGTCAGCCCCAGCATTTT
NA,TRBV5-6,TRBJ1-5,NA,CASSLGQGRSNQPQHF,TGTGCCAGCAGCTTGGGTCAGGGCAGAAGCAATCAGCCCCAGCATTTT
NA,TRBV4-1,TRBJ1-2,NA,CASSQENTDYGYTF,TGCGCCAGCAGCCAAGAGAACACCGACTATGGCTACACCTTC
TRBD2,TRBV29-1,TRBJ2-7,few,CSVEGPTSGDYEQYF,TGCAGCGTTGAAGGACCCACTAGCGGAGACTACGAGCAGTACTTC
NA,TRBV14,TRBJ1-1,NA,CASSHGGIEAFF,TGTGCCAGCAGCCACGGGGGTATTGAAGCTTTCTTT
NA,TRBV27,TRBJ2-2,NA,CASSFFLLTGGDTGELFF,TGTGCCAGCAGTTTCTTCCTCCTTACAGGGGGGGACACCGGGGAGCTGTTTTTT
NA,TRBV12-3/TRBV12-4,TRBJ2-1,once,CASNPGQSYNEQFF,TGTGCCAGCAACCCGGGACAATCCTACAATGAGCAGTTCTTC